The 29 T cell receptor beta chains below come from one sample, sequenced in a study of blood T cell repertoires in COVID-19. Here immunoSEQ multiplex PCR was the method, and the copy in TCRdb shows in-frame clones only, minus some. The table has some 77,000 clones, around 88% seen once; the top ten hold more than 7.5%. Input material: peripheral blood. These receptors all stem from a man aged 25-40 years with acute or convalescent COVID-19.

This chain joins TRBV28 and TRBJ2-1, with 7 bases matching TRBD2. The ends lost 7 bases at V and 13 bases at J; junction bases unmatched: 10. Germline CDR1 MDHEN, CDR2 SYDVKM. The CDR3 covers 12 residues. In DNA form, the CDR3 reads TGTGCCAGCACCGACTGGGCAGCGGGACAGTTCTTC. The encoded protein is CASTDWAAGQFF.

V usage is TRBV27 and J usage is TRBJ2-1; 9 bases align to TRBD2. The CDR3 runs 15 residues. Germline CDR1 and CDR2: MNHEY and SMNVEV (reference sequence). Trimming took 8 bases from V and 4 from J; bases not matched to a gene: 9. The CDR3 is CASSLVAGGYNEQFF. The CDR3 nucleotides are TGTGCCAGCTCCCTCGTGGCGGGAGGGTACAATGAGCAGTTCTTC.

The V call is TRBV6-2 or TRBV6-3, the J call TRBJ2-2, with 12 positions matching TRBD2. V trimming: 6 bases; J trimming: 5 bases; junction bases outside the gene matches: 4. The CDR3 extends over 15 amino acids. Germline V gives CDR1 MNHEY, CDR2 SVGEGT. For the CDR3, the DNA is TGTGCCAGCAGCAGAGGGACTAGCGGGACCGGGGAGCTGTTTTTT. Translated: CASSRGTSGTGELFF.

V is TRBV6-2 or TRBV6-3 and J is TRBJ2-7; D is ambiguous. V was cut by 2 bases and J by 7 bases, with 6 bases left in between. The CDR3 runs to 11 residues. CDR1 is MNHEY and CDR2 is SVGEGT in the germline V gene. CDR3 DNA: TGTGCCAGCAGTTACATCCGGGAGCAGTACTTC. Translating gives CASSYIREQYF.

This sequence joins TRBV6-5 and TRBJ2-4; D unresolved. The V gene lost 7 bases and the J gene lost 3 bases, with 13 bases spanning the gap. The CDR3 covers 14 residues. Germline V gene lookup returns CDR1 MNHEY and CDR2 SVGAGI. CDR3 region: CASTVSVVKNIQYF. CDR3 nucleotides: TGTGCCAGCACGGTTTCTGTGGTCAAAAACATTCAGTACTTC.

The chain recombines TRBV11-2 with TRBJ2-7; D is unclear. Germline loops: CDR1 SGHAT, CDR2 FQNNGV. V was shortened by 1 base and J by 3 bases, with 4 bases between the two germline ends. This CDR3 comprises 12 residues. The CDR3 protein is CASSLVIYEQYF. CDR3 DNA: TGTGCCAGCAGCTTAGTAATCTACGAGCAGTACTTC.

The chain uses TRBV28 and TRBJ1-6, with a possible D match to TRBD1 (5 bases). The CDR3 runs 12 residues. V gave up 3 bases and J gave up 10 bases, with 7 bases separating them. Germline V gives CDR1 MDHEN, CDR2 SYDVKM. This chain's CDR3 is CASSLGRSPLHF. The CDR3 nucleotides read TGTGCCAGCAGTTTGGGGCGATCACCCCTCCACTTT.

This clone was seen once. J is TRBJ2-6 and V is TRBV28; 9 bases agree with TRBD1. V lost 6 bases and J lost 4; bases outside the gene matches: 4. Looked up from germline, CDR1 is MDHEN and CDR2 is SYDVKM. The CDR3 is 15 amino acids. This CDR3 reads CASRWDRAGANVLTF. Written as DNA, the CDR3 is TGTGCCAGCAGATGGGACAGGGCCGGGGCCAACGTCCTGACTTTC. The full variable domain, rest sourced from reference TRBV28 and TRBJ2-6, is DVKVTQSSRYLVKRTGEKVFLECVQDMDHENMFWYRQDPGLGLRLIYFSYDVKMKEKGDIPEGYSVSREKKERFSLILESASTNQTSMYLCASRWDRAGANVLTFGAGSRLTVL.

This rearrangement joins TRBV19 to TRBJ2-1; 8 bases align to TRBD1. Unmatched junction bases numbered 3, after V lost 6 bases and J lost 5 bases. This CDR3 has 13 residues. Germline loops: CDR1 LNHDA, CDR2 SQIVND (reference sequence). The CDR3 loop is CASRQTGDNEQFF. The CDR3 DNA reads TGTGCCAGTAGGCAGACAGGGGACAATGAGCAGTTCTTC.

The V and J genes are TRBV27 and TRBJ2-7; D not resolved. The V gene's germline CDR1 is MNHEY and CDR2 SMNVEV (reference sequence). This CDR3 is built from 13 residues. V was clipped by 4 bases and J by 3 bases, with 10 bases between them. Here the CDR3 reads CASSSTSYYEQYF. The CDR3 DNA is TGTGCCAGCAGTTCCACCTCCTACTACGAGCAGTACTTC.

Within the sample, this clone is medium-sized. The J gene is TRBJ2-7, the V gene TRBV10-3; 7 nucleotides match TRBD2. Germline CDR1 is ENHRY and CDR2 is SYGVKD. This CDR3 is 15 amino acids long. V was pared by 5 bases and J by 6 bases, with 13 bases of the junction left unmatched. The CDR3 sequence: CAISWNRDYLAEQYF. CDR3 nucleotide sequence: TGTGCCATCAGTTGGAACCGGGACTATCTCGCCGAGCAGTACTTC.

The CDR3 region is CASSFVAGMPYEQYF. The CDR3 DNA reads TGTGCCAGCAGCTTTGTAGCGGGAATGCCCTACGAGCAGTACTTC. The rearrangement links TRBV7-2 to TRBJ2-7, with 8 positions matching TRBD2. Germline CDR1 is SGHTA and CDR2 is FQGNSA. V shed 3 bases and J 2 bases; nucleotides not matched to a gene: 6. CDR3 size: 15 residues. The variable domain in full, completed from reference TRBV7-2 and TRBJ2-7, reads GAGVSQSPSNKVTEKGKDVELRCDPISGHTALYWYRQSLGQGLEFLIYFQGNSAPDKSGLPSDRFSAERTGGSVSTLTIQRTQQEDSAVYLCASSFVAGMPYEQYFGPGTRLTVT.

This chain uses TRBV30 with TRBJ1-1, with TRBD1 matching over 7 bases. With 3 bases clipped from V and 7 bases from J, the junction kept 8 bases outside the gene matches. CDR1 is GTSNPN and CDR2 is SVGIG in the germline V gene (reference sequence). The CDR3 is 13 residues long. The CDR3 DNA sequence: TGTGCCTGGAGAACCGGGACAGTCAATGAAGCTTTCTTT. Protein product: CAWRTGTVNEAFF.

This clone was seen more than once but under ten times. This chain joins TRBV6-5 and TRBJ2-5, with a tentative D call TRBD2 (7 bases). Between the trimmed V and J ends, which lost 3 bases and 3 bases, there was a span of 17 bases. From germline, CDR1 is MNHEY and CDR2 SVGAGI. The CDR3 contains 16 residues. The CDR3: CASSYPEGEGEETQYF. The CDR3 bases are TGTGCCAGCAGTTATCCCGAGGGGGAGGGTGAAGAGACCCAGTACTTC.

The genes are TRBV7-9 and TRBJ1-1, with D tentatively TRBD1 (6 bases). Germline CDR1 is SEHNR and CDR2 is FQNEAQ (reference sequence). Trimming removed 1 base from V and 2 bases from J, with 11 bases in between. CDR3 length: 15 residues. The CDR3 protein is CASSLGGLFNTEAFF. CDR3 bases: TGTGCCAGCAGCTTAGGGGGGCTCTTTAACACTGAAGCTTTCTTT.

The rearrangement joins TRBV10-2 to TRBJ2-4; D possibly corresponds to TRBD2 (6 bases). The length of the CDR3 is 15 residues. With 8 bases removed from V and 6 bases from J, the gap between germline ends came to 20 bases. The germline gives CDR1 WSHSY, CDR2 SAAADI. As DNA, the CDR3 is TGCGCCAGCGGGGAGGACCACGCTCCCTTAAACATTCAGTACTTC. It specifies CASGEDHAPLNIQYF.

The chain combines TRBV24-1 with TRBJ1-2; 7 positions agree with TRBD1. This CDR3 has 15 residues. CDR1 and CDR2 (germline): KGHDR, SFDVKD. Unmatched junction bases numbered 11, after V lost 5 bases and J lost 6 bases. CDR3 nucleotide sequence: TGTGCCACCAGTGGAGGGGGGAACAGGGGCGATGGCTACACCTTC. This gives the protein CATSGGGNRGDGYTF.

The chain has TRBV29-1 and TRBJ1-2; no clear D. Germline CDR1 and CDR2: SQVTM and ANQGSEA. Between the trimmed V and J ends, which lost 5 bases and 8 bases, there was a span of 15 bases. The CDR3 is 12 residues long. CDR3 sequence: CSVPVPGGGYTF. DNA for the CDR3: TGCAGCGTTCCGGTCCCCGGCGGGGGCTACACCTTC. The full variable domain, with the rest looked up from reference TRBV29-1 and TRBJ1-2, is SAVISQKPSRDICQRGTSLTIQCQVDSQVTMMFWYRQQPGQSLTLIATANQGSEATYESGFVIDKFPISRPNLTFSTLTVSNMSPEDSSIYLCSVPVPGGGYTFGSGTRLTVV.

The chain employs TRBV7-3 and TRBJ2-1; D is possibly TRBD2 (6 bases). CDR3 length: 15 amino acids. V lost 1 base and J lost 10, with 17 bases in between. Germline V gene sequence: CDR1 SGHTA, CDR2 FQGTGA. The CDR3 sequence is CASSLSGTGVGEQFF. The CDR3 DNA sequence: TGTGCCAGCAGCTTAAGTGGGACGGGAGTCGGGGAGCAGTTCTTC.

For the CDR3, the DNA is TGTGCCAGCAGCTTTCAAGCGGGAGGGCTCTACGAGCAGTACTTC. This codes for CASSFQAGGLYEQYF. The chain carries TRBV7-2 and TRBJ2-7; 10 bases are a match to TRBD2. The ends lost 3 bases at V and 3 bases at J; junction bases unmatched: 5. Germline CDR1 is SGHTA and CDR2 is FQGNSA. This CDR3 spans 15 amino acids.

Turning to this clone: The junction does not match germline at one end; this may be a read error. The CDR3 coding sequence is TGTGCCAGCAGCGTAGCCGTATCTGACAGGGAAAAACTGTTTTTT. Protein: CASSVAVSDREKLFF. The chain combines TRBV7-8 with TRBJ1-4; D perhaps matches TRBD1 (6 bases). The CDR3 totals 15 residues. Per the germline V gene, CDR1 is SGHVS and CDR2 is FQNEAQ.

The chain employs TRBV18 and TRBJ2-6, with D possibly TRBD2 on 6 matching bases. Germline assignment: CDR1 KGHSH and CDR2 LQKENI. V was shortened by 0 bases and J by 0 bases, with 15 bases between the two germline ends. This CDR3 has 19 amino acids. The CDR3 region is CASSPPGGERLSGANVLTF. CDR3 DNA: TGTGCCAGCTCACCACCGGGAGGAGAGAGGCTCTCTGGGGCCAACGTCCTGACTTTC.

The rearrangement joins TRBV3-1 (or the pseudogene TRBV3-2) to TRBJ1-2, with D uncertain. Trimming shortened V by 2 bases and J by 5 bases, and 15 bases separated the two germline ends. CDR1 and CDR2 (germline): LGHDT, YNNKEL (reference sequence). The CDR3 consists of 15 residues. The CDR3 spells CASSQNGPGPYGYTF. In DNA form, the CDR3 reads TGTGCCAGCAGCCAAAATGGCCCAGGTCCTTATGGCTACACCTTC.

The chain carries TRBV5-1 and TRBJ1-2, with TRBD1 identical over 7 bases. V lost 7 bases to trimming and J lost 1 base; unmatched junction nucleotides: 4. The germline CDR1 and CDR2 sequences are SGHRS and YFSETQ. CDR3 size: 13 residues. The CDR3 DNA follows: TGCGCCAGCCGGACAGGACGTAACTATGGCTACACCTTC. Translated: CASRTGRNYGYTF.

The V call is TRBV27, the J call TRBJ1-6; 7 nucleotides align to TRBD1. The CDR3 loop spans 15 amino acids. Germline V gene data show CDR1 as MNHEY and CDR2 as SMNVEV (reference sequence). V lost 6 bases, J lost 10 bases, and 12 bases stayed unmatched. CDR3 in DNA: TGTGCCAGCAGGGCACAGGGGAGTTCAGGGTCACCCCTCCACTTT. This gives the protein CASRAQGSSGSPLHF.

The chain has TRBV11-2 and TRBJ2-7, with TRBD1 matching over 9 bases. This CDR3 comprises 15 residues. CDR1 is SGHAT and CDR2 is FQNNGV in the germline V gene. After removal of 6 bases from V and 3 bases from J, the junction contained 9 bases not matched to a gene. The CDR3 nucleotides read TGTGCCAGCAGATCCCCCGGGACAGGGTTCTACGAGCAGTACTTC. Translation: CASRSPGTGFYEQYF.

V usage is TRBV6-2 or TRBV6-3 and J usage is TRBJ1-2, with 8 bases matching TRBD1. CDR1 MNHEY and CDR2 SVGEGT come from the germline V gene. The CDR3 is 14 amino acids. V shed 1 base, J shed 8 bases, and the junction held 6 bases outside the gene matches. The CDR3 sequence is CASSYWTGTSGYTF. The CDR3 nucleotides read TGTGCCAGCAGTTACTGGACAGGGACTTCGGGCTACACCTTC.

The genes are TRBV18 and TRBJ2-3, with 10 bases identical to TRBD2. Germline lookup yields CDR1 KGHSH and CDR2 LQKENI. The V and J ends lost 3 bases and 3 bases, in that order; junction bases with no gene match: 6. The CDR3 runs to 16 residues. The CDR3, as DNA: TGTGCCAGCTCACCGGCTTCTAGCGGGAGTACAGATACGCAGTATTTT. Translation gives CASSPASSGSTDTQYF.

There are a few counts of this clone. The gene calls are TRBV9 and TRBJ1-6; TRBD1 might be the D (6 bases). V lost 2 bases and J 7 bases, leaving 19 bases between the germline ends. Germline CDR1 and CDR2: SGDLS and YYNGEE. The CDR3 has 17 amino acids. CDR3: CASSVSGPTGPNSPLHF. The CDR3, as DNA: TGTGCCAGCAGCGTTTCTGGTCCAACAGGGCCGAATTCACCCCTCCACTTT. Variable domain in full (rest from reference TRBV9 and TRBJ1-6): DSGVTQTPKHLITATGQRVTLRCSPRSGDLSVYWYQQSLDQGLQFLIQYYNGEERAKGNILERFSAQQFPDLHSELNLSSLELGDSALYFCASSVSGPTGPNSPLHFGNGTRLTVT.